The TCR beta chain described here comes from a study of blood T cell repertoires in COVID-19. Germline V gene data show CDR1 as SGHRS and CDR2 as YFSETQ. Unmatched junction bases numbered 6, after V lost 0 bases and J lost 4 bases. CDR3 length: 16 amino acids. Only in-frame clones appear in the TCRdb table, and some are missing; sequencing was by immunoSEQ multiplex PCR. The data show approximately 250,000 clones, approximately 89% seen once. This TCR came from a woman aged 40 to 49 with acute COVID-19. Sequencing was done on a sample of PBMCs or T cells enriched from blood (not recorded which). The chain links TRBV5-1 to TRBJ1-4, with 7 nucleotides matching TRBD1. The CDR3 DNA reads as TGCGCCAGCAGCTTGGAAATTCCAGGGGGTAATGAAAAACTGTTTTTT. This translates into CASSLEIPGGNEKLFF.